These 3 T cell receptor beta chains were sequenced from one sample in a study of human T cells and chemical hapten exposure. TCRdb called the RACE reads again in MiXCR, with one record for every CDR3 protein. This table holds about 99,000 distinct CDR3 sequences, around 12% found once. Time point noted: patch test 1, 2 weeks after DPC sensitization. This sample's treatment: therapeutic diphenylcyclopropenone sensitization with weekly scalp DPC. Material: whole blood, obtained in connection with sensitization to the hapten diphenylcyclopropenone (DPC). Source of these receptors: a woman between 40 and 50 years old with alopecia areata. Some clones in this sample may be carry-over from other donors' samples.

This clonotype occurred a few times. The gene calls are TRBV27 and TRBJ2-3, with 11 bases lining up with TRBD2. Germline values: CDR1 MNHEY, CDR2 SMNVEV (reference sequence). This CDR3 has 16 residues. J was trimmed by 2 bases and V by 4 bases; bases with no gene match: 5. The CDR3 is CASSSGTSGYTDTQYF. The DNA for the CDR3 is TGTGCCAGCAGTTCGGGGACTAGCGGCTACACAGATACGCAGTATTTT.

This clonotype appeared a few times. V gene TRBV12-3 or TRBV12-4 combines with J gene TRBJ1-2; 8 nucleotides agree with TRBD1. CDR3 length: 14 amino acids. Losses at the gene ends were 6 bases for V and 8 bases for J; bases not matched to a gene: 11. The CDR3 reads CASREAGGIVGYTF. The CDR3 bases are TGTGCCAGCAGAGAAGCAGGGGGCATTGTAGGCTACACCTTC.

This chain joins TRBV20-1 and TRBJ2-1; 12 bases map to TRBD2. The germline CDR1 and CDR2 sequences are DFQATT and SNEGSKA (reference sequence). V trimming: 5 bases; J trimming: 6 bases; junction bases outside the gene matches: 11. This CDR3 contains 16 residues. CDR3 protein: CSADNLAGGPSNEQFF. DNA for the CDR3: TGCAGTGCTGACAACCTAGCGGGAGGGCCCTCCAATGAGCAGTTCTTC.